This T cell receptor beta chain was identified during a study of neurological immune-mediated disorders. General study findings and limits: Private repertoires in all groups were suggested by the absence of shared CDR3 amino acid sequences among expanded clones across subjects.

The cDNA came from 5'RACE, which used 10-nucleotide random UMIs. TCRdb fed the 5' RACE reads into MiXCR, producing one record per CDR3 protein. The sample lists around 94,000 distinct CDR3 sequences; 3.5% to 4% were seen once. From germline, CDR1 is ENHRY and CDR2 SYGVKD. CDR3 length: 14 amino acids. This clonotype was observed a handful of times. Its antigen is unknown. With a much larger clone just one base away, this may be a read error. Sequenced material: PBMCs. The TCR sequence derives from a woman younger than 30 with multiple sclerosis. V and J are TRBV10-3 and TRBJ1-5, with a possible D match to TRBD1 (6 bases). Written as DNA, the CDR3 is TGTGCCATCAGTGAACAGGGTGGTCGTCAGCACCAGCATTTT. As protein: CAISEQGGRQHQHF.